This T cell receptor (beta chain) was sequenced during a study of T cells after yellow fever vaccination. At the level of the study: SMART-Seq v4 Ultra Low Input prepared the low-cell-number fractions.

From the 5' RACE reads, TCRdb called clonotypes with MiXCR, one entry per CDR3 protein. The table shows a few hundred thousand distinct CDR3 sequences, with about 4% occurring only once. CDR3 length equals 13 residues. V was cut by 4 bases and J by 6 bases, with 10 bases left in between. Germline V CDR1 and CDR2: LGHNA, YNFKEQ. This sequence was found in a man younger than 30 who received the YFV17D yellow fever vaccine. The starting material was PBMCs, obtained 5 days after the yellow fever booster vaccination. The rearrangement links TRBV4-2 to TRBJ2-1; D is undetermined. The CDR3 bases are TGTGCCAGCAGCCGACGAATACCCAATGAGCAGTTCTTC. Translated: CASSRRIPNEQFF.